This TCR beta chain was identified during a study of shared clonotypes between healthy human individuals (dated by TCRdb to about 2020). About the study as a whole: The cohort included a few men and a couple of women between 18 and 49 years of age. Blood TCR repertoires of about 5 healthy adults were deeply sequenced to estimate repertoire size and the extent of clonotype sharing between individuals. Different laboratories and diverse techniques were used to prepare libraries and sequence TCR repertoires, to increase sequencing depth and limit assay-specific biases. Per donor, three plates each were used for CD4 naive and CD4 memory, two for CD8 naive, and one for CD8 memory. Between about 0.85 and 9.5 billion PBMCs per donor were obtained by leukapheresis. Study-level results and caveats: Based on pairwise subsampling, the degree of clonotype sharing among donors was expected to be affected by sequencing depth. Even with the large sequencing depth, rarefaction of the sorted-subset datasets indicated that sequencing was incomplete. The small number of donors limited the genetic and exposure-history diversity represented. Sampling was restricted to blood, and TCR repertoires in tissue are likely to differ from TCR repertoires in blood. Higher generation probabilities were observed for clonotypes shared by all four sorted-subset donors than for non-shared clonotypes. When a handful of donors were compared, the shared fraction of clonotypes was around 4.6% for naive CD4, less than 4% for naive CD8, 2.3% for memory CD4, and 0.35% to 0.4% for memory CD8. Naive subsets generally had larger estimated clonotype richness than memory subsets.

Using the deep immunoSEQ assay, TCR CDR3 regions were amplified from genomic DNA by multiplex PCR. Extracted genomic DNA from each cell subset was distributed evenly across all wells of several immunoSEQ 96-well plates, and each plate was treated as a replicate. For sorted subsets, each replicate PCR was loaded with 200 to 250 ng genomic DNA, equivalent to 30,000 or so T cell genomes. The purified libraries were quantified using a Qubit 3.0 fluorometer, sized with a Bioanalyzer 2100, and then quantified again using the KAPA Library Quantification kit. Every immunoSEQ 96-well plate was sequenced on a dedicated single-read 150-cycle Illumina NextSeq 550 flow cell. The paper's data handling went like this. Because the immunoSEQ output included only junctional sequences and no quality scores, the filtering could not be the same as the filtering used for full-length reads. Sequences were annotated with PyIR, a Python wrapper for IgBLAST v1.9, and V/J genes and CDR3 were assigned using IMGT germline references. Reads were removed for weak V/J assignments (E-value above 1e-6), missing CDR3, stop codons, out-of-frame junctions, or ambiguous translated residues. A V3J clonotype was defined by an identical inferred V gene, J gene, and CDR3 amino acid sequence. To compute the percentage overlap between repertoires, the number of shared unique clonotypes was divided by the size of the smaller repertoire. Three approaches were used to assess repertoire richness: RTK rarefaction, the Chao1 estimator, and Recon v2.1 estimates of unobserved clonotypes. Generation probabilities were computed with OLGA for all TCRbeta clonotypes obtained by the gDNA method from several donors. The immuneACCESS repertoire file appears here via TCRdb, limited to in-frame rearrangements. These files lack a portion of the clones; in checked studies, under half of the deficit traces to unresolved V genes, and the cause of the others is not known. V, J and clone size derive from that table, while D and trimming were established from the DNA sequence. The sample includes around 1.9 million clones, with just under 95% observed a single time. The ten largest make up 1.5% to 2% of the sample.

The germline V and J ends show losses of 0 bases and 1 base respectively, and no gene match explains 7 bases of the junction. The CDR3 holds 17 amino acids from the cysteine to the phenylalanine. Only the CDR3 DNA is retained, 51 bases long and in frame from the first base. The germline V gene supplies CDR1 LGHNA and CDR2 YNFKEQ. With respect to this clone: The antigen this receptor binds is unknown. Base qualities are not at hand, and no much larger clone is one base apart.

CD8 naive samples consisted of CD45RO-negative cells that were positively selected for CCR7, yielding a CD45RA+CCR7+ population without TemRA cells. The donors were healthy, HIV-negative adults who had no recently reported acute infections or vaccinations. All donors were Caucasian adults living in Nashville, Tennessee, USA. Blood was obtained by leukapheresis, after which PBMCs were separated by Ficoll-Histopaque density gradient centrifugation and cryopreserved in liquid nitrogen vapor phase. Analytical flow cytometry was used to check the purity and quantity of every magnetically sorted T cell population. From each sorted fraction, genomic DNA was isolated and quantified by UV absorbance on a Nanodrop 2000c.

Here the chain combines TRBV4-2 and TRBJ1-1; 8 central nucleotides agree with TRBD1. Material: naive CD8+ T cells from PBMCs. This sample's cell subset or site label indicates: CD45RA+CCR7+. The sequence was collected from a man aged 18 to 30 in good health. Some clones in this sample may be carry-over from other donors' samples. The CDR3 region reads CASSQEGTGWGNTEAFF. The DNA sequence reads TGTGCCAGCAGCCAAGAAGGGACAGGTTGGGGGAACACTGAAGCTTTCTTT.